This T cell receptor beta chain stems from a study of human T cells and chemical hapten exposure. Notes on the study in general: Expanded TCRs clustered into significantly more large CDR3 similarity groups than controls, the analysis revealed.

This clonotype was seen only a few times. Antigen specificity is unknown. Time point defined: patch test 1, 2 weeks after DPC sensitization. Treatment: therapeutic diphenylcyclopropenone sensitization with weekly scalp DPC. MiXCR, run by TCRdb on the RACE reads, gives a single entry per CDR3 protein. This sample has about 100,000 distinct CDR3 sequences, with roughly 11% found just once. Trimming took off 2 bases at V and 2 bases at J, with 12 bases between the two ends. Germline loops: CDR1 SQVTM, CDR2 ANQGSEA. This CDR3 contains 14 residues. The TCR comes from a woman between 35 and 50 years old with alopecia areata. Some clones in this sample may be carry-over from other donors' samples. The chain uses TRBV29-1 and TRBJ1-2; no clear D. Specimen: whole blood, collected in connection with sensitization to the hapten diphenylcyclopropenone (DPC). CDR3 in amino acids: CSVERQGGNYGYTF. The DNA of the CDR3 is TGCAGCGTTGAACGGCAAGGAGGGAACTATGGCTACACCTTC.